These T cell receptor beta chains were read from a single sample in a study of blood T cells in healthy people across ages. A single record per CDR3 protein comes from TCRdb applying MiXCR to the 5' RACE reads. The table has about 720,000 distinct CDR3 sequences, approximately 21% seen once. Material for sequencing was blood. These TCRs come from a man aged 65 to 79 in good health. Both conserved end residues are part of each CDR3. The D gene is left open where the match is weak. Clone size is given for some rows only: seen once, a few or many times, or a class if the clone is expanded.

D	size	V	J	DNA	CDR3
TRBD1	NA	TRBV5-1	TRBJ2-7	TGCGCCAGCGCGGGGGGACAGGGGAGTCACGAGCAGTACTTC	CASAGGQGSHEQYF
TRBD1	NA	TRBV20-1	TRBJ1-2	TGCAGTGCAATCCCCGGGACAGGGCACGGCTACACCTTC	CSAIPGTGHGYTF
NA	NA	TRBV5-1	TRBJ2-3	TGCGCCAGCAGCTGGATGGGTCGGGGGGCCGCAGATACGCAGTATTTT	CASSWMGRGAADTQYF
TRBD2	few	TRBV6-5	TRBJ2-1	TGTGCCAGCAGTTACTCGATAGCGGGGATTAATGAGCAGTTCTTC	CASSYSIAGINEQFF
NA	few	TRBV15	TRBJ1-3	TGTGCCACCAGCAGAGATCAGGGCACGGGAAACACCATATATTTT	CATSRDQGTGNTIYF
TRBD1	NA	TRBV12-3/TRBV12-4	TRBJ1-6	TGTGCCAGCAGGTTGGGACAGGGAGGCTCACCCCTCCACTTT	CASRLGQGGSPLHF
NA	NA	TRBV14	TRBJ2-4	TGTGCCAGCAGCCAGAGAGCCAAAAACATTCAGTACTTC	CASSQRAKNIQYF
NA	NA	TRBV20-1	TRBJ2-1	TGCAGTGCTAGAGGAACGGCGGGATACTACAATGAGCAGTTCTTC	CSARGTAGYYNEQFF
TRBD1	few	TRBV12-3/TRBV12-4	TRBJ1-5	TGTGCCAGCAGTCCCTCAGGGGGCAGACAGCCCCAGCATTTT	CASSPSGGRQPQHF
NA	few	TRBV3-1	TRBJ1-2	TGTGCCAGCAGCCAAGCAGGGATCGATGGCTACACCTTC	CASSQAGIDGYTF
NA	NA	TRBV5-1	TRBJ2-1	TGCGCCAGCAGCTTGTTAGGGAACTACAATGAGCAGTTCTTC	CASSLLGNYNEQFF
NA	few	TRBV12-3/TRBV12-4	TRBJ1-4	TGTGCCAGCAGCCGGGGGTTGGAAGACAGGCACGAAAAACTGTTTTTT	CASSRGLEDRHEKLFF
TRBD2	NA	TRBV29-1	TRBJ2-1	TGCAGCGTCGAGGGTACTAGCGGGAGGGCCAATGAGCAGTTCTTC	CSVEGTSGRANEQFF
TRBD1	NA	TRBV20-1	TRBJ2-1	TGCAGCGCCTACGGAACCGGGACAGGTTCATACAATGAGCAGTTCTTC	CSAYGTGTGSYNEQFF
NA	few	TRBV29-1	TRBJ2-2	TGCAGCGTTGGCAGGGTAGACACCGGGGAGCTGTTTTTT	CSVGRVDTGELFF
NA	once	TRBV5-1	TRBJ2-7	TGCGCCAGCAGCTTGCCCCTCCAGGGCAGGGGCTCCTACGAGCAGTACTTC	CASSLPLQGRGSYEQYF
TRBD1	NA	TRBV18	TRBJ1-3	TGTGCCAGCTCACCTTACGACAGGGGGAGAAACACCATATATTTT	CASSPYDRGRNTIYF
NA	few	TRBV12-3/TRBV12-4	TRBJ1-4	TGTGCCAGTAGTTTAAGGGTGAGGAGGCTGTTTTTT	CASSLRVRRLFF
NA	NA	TRBV5-1	TRBJ2-5	TGCGCCAGCAGCACGCCACAAGAGACCCAGTACTTC	CASSTPQETQYF
NA	NA	TRBV30	TRBJ2-1	TGTGCCTGGAGTAGGGTCGGGGGCGGCTACAATGAGCAGTTCTTC	CAWSRVGGGYNEQFF
TRBD1	NA	TRBV20-1	TRBJ1-5	TGCAGTGCTGCAGGACAGGGTGTTCAGCCCCAGCATTTT	CSAAGQGVQPQHF
TRBD2	NA	TRBV20-1	TRBJ2-1	TGCAGTGCTAGTCGCCAGCGGGGACGCAATGAGCAGTTCTTC	CSASRQRGRNEQFF
TRBD2	NA	TRBV7-3	TRBJ2-2	TGTGCCAGCAGTCCGGGACTAGCCCGACGAGCACAGAACACCGGGGAGCTGTTTTTT	CASSPGLARRAQNTGELFF
NA	few	TRBV3-1	TRBJ2-4	TGTGCCAGCAGCCAAGATCGGGCGAGCGGAAAACCCATTCAGTACTTC	CASSQDRASGKPIQYF
NA	few	TRBV7-9	TRBJ2-4	TGTGCCAGCAGCTTCGAGGAGTCCTACATTCAGTACTTC	CASSFEESYIQYF
TRBD1	NA	TRBV20-1	TRBJ1-1	TGCAGTGCTAGAGATGCCGGGACAGGGGTTAGTAACACTGAAGCTTTCTTT	CSARDAGTGVSNTEAFF
NA	NA	TRBV25-1	TRBJ1-1	TGTGCCAGCAAAGTGTCAGGGCCCAAGAACACTGAAGCTTTCTTT	CASKVSGPKNTEAFF
NA	few	TRBV12-3/TRBV12-4	TRBJ1-5	TGTGCCAGCAGTTTAGATAGAGACTATAGCAATCGGCCCCAGCATTTT	CASSLDRDYSNRPQHF
NA	few	TRBV6-6	TRBJ2-3	TGTGCCAGCACTTCAGGGTTGCGATCCACAGATACGCAGTATTTT	CASTSGLRSTDTQYF
NA	NA	TRBV6-1	TRBJ1-4	TGTGCCAGCAGCGCCCCGGAGGGTCTTAATGAAAAACTGTTTTTT	CASSAPEGLNEKLFF
NA	many	TRBV20-1	TRBJ1-5	TGCAGTGCTAGCTCGGGGAGCAATCAGCCCCAGCATTTT	CSASSGSNQPQHF
TRBD2	few	TRBV12-3/TRBV12-4	TRBJ2-5	TGTGCCAGCAGGTACACTAGCGGGATACAAGAGACCCAGTACTTC	CASRYTSGIQETQYF
TRBD1	few	TRBV20-1	TRBJ1-4	TGCAGTGCTAGAGGATGGGGGACAGTTCCTAATGAAAAACTGTTTTTT	CSARGWGTVPNEKLFF
NA	NA	TRBV7-9	TRBJ1-4	TGTGCCAGCAGCTTAGGGGACCCAAATGAAAAACTGTTTTTT	CASSLGDPNEKLFF
TRBD2	NA	TRBV7-2	TRBJ2-3	TGTGCCAGCAGCCGGACTAGCGGGAGTCCCCCAGATACGCAGTATTTT	CASSRTSGSPPDTQYF
TRBD1	few	TRBV3-1	TRBJ2-2	TGTGCCAGCAGCCAGGACAGGACGAACACCGGGGAGCTGTTTTTT	CASSQDRTNTGELFF
NA	NA	TRBV7-6	TRBJ2-2	TGTGCCAGCAGCTTAACGTTAAACACCGGGGAGCTGTTTTTT	CASSLTLNTGELFF
TRBD2	few	TRBV7-8	TRBJ2-4	TGTGCCAGCAGCCCTGTGGGGGGGAGCGGCCACAACCTCAAAAACATTCAGTACTTC	CASSPVGGSGHNLKNIQYF
NA	few	TRBV6-5	TRBJ1-1	TGTGCCAGCAGTTACTCAGGACAGACTGAAGCTTTCTTT	CASSYSGQTEAFF
NA	once	TRBV2	TRBJ2-3	TGTGCCAGCAGTGAAGCGTGGCGGGGGACAGATACGCGGTATTTT	CASSEAWRGTDTRYF
TRBD1	few	TRBV12-3/TRBV12-4	TRBJ1-5	TGTGCCAGCAGTCCGGGACAGGCGAATCAGCCCCAGCATTTT	CASSPGQANQPQHF
NA	few	TRBV10-3	TRBJ2-3	TGTGCCATCCGGGAACTCCCAGGAGATACGCAGTATTTT	CAIRELPGDTQYF